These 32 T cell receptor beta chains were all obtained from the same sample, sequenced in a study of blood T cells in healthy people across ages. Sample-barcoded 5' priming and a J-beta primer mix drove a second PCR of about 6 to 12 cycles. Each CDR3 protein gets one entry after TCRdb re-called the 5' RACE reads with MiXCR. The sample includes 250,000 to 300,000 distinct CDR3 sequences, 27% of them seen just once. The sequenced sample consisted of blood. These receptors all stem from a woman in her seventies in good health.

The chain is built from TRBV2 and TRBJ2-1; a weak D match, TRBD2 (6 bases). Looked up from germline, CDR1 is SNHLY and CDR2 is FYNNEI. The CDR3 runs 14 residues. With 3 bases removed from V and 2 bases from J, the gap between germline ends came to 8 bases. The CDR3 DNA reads TGTGCCAGCAGTGATGAGCGGGCCTACAATGAGCAGTTCTTC. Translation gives CASSDERAYNEQFF.

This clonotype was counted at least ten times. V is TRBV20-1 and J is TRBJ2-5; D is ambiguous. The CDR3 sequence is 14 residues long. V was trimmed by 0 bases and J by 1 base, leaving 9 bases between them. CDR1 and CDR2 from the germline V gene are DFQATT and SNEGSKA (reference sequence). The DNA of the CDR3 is TGCAGTGCTAGAGATCTAAACAGCCAAGAGACCCAGTACTTC. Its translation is CSARDLNSQETQYF.

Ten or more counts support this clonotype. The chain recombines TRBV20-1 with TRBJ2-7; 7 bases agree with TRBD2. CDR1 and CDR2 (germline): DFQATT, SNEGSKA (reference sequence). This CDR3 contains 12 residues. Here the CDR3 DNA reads TGCACCGCTAGCGGAACAGCCTACGAGCAGTACTTC. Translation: CTASGTAYEQYF.

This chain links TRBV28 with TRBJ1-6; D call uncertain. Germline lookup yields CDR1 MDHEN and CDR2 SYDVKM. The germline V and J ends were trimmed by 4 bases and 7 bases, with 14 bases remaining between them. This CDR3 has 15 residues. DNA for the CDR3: TGTGCCAGCAGTTCTAGCGGGGAAAAGAATTCACCCCTCCACTTT. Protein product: CASSSSGEKNSPLHF.

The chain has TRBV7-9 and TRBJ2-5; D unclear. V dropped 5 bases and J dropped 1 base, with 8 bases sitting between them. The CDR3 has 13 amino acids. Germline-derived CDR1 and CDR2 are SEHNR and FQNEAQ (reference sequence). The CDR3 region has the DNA TGTGCCAGCAGCCCACACTTCCAAGAGACCCAGTACTTC. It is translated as CASSPHFQETQYF. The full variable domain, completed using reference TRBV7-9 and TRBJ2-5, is DTGVSQNPRHKITKRGQNVTFRCDPISEHNRLYWYRQTLGQGPEFLTYFQNEAQLEKSRLLSDRFSAERPKGSFSTLEIQRTEQGDSAMYLCASSPHFQETQYFGPGTRLLVL.

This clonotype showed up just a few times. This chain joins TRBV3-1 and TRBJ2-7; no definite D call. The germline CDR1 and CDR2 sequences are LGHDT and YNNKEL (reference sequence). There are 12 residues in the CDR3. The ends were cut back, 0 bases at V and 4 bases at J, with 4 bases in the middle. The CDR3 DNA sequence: TGTGCCAGCAGCCAAGATAGATACGAGCAGTACTTC. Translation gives CASSQDRYEQYF.

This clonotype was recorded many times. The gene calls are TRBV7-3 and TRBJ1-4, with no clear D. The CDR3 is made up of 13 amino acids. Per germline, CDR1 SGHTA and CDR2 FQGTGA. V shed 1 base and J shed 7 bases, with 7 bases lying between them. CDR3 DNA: TGTGCCAGCAGCTTAATGACGGGTGAAAAACTGTTTTTT. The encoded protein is CASSLMTGEKLFF.

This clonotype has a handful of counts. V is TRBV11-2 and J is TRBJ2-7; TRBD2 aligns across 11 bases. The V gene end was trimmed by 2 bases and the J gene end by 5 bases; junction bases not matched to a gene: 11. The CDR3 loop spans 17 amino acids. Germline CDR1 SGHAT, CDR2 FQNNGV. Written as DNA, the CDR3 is TGTGCCAGCAGCTTAATGAGTAGAACTAGCGGGAGAAACGAGCAGTACTTC. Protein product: CASSLMSRTSGRNEQYF.

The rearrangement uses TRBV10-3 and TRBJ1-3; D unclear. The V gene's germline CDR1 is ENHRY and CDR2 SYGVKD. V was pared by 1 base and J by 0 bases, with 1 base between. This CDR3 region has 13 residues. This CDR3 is CAISEYSGNTIYF. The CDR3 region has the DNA TGTGCCATCAGTGAGTACTCTGGAAACACCATATATTTT.

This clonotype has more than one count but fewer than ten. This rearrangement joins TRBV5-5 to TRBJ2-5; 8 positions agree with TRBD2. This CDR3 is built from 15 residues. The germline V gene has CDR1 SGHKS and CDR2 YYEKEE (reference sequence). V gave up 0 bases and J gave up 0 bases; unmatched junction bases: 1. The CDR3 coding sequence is TGTGCCAGCAGCTTGGGACTAGCGAACCAAGAGACCCAGTACTTC. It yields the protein CASSLGLANQETQYF.

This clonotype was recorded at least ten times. CDR3 coding DNA: TGTGCCAGCAGCTCTCTGACTAGCGGCCAAGAGACCCAGTACTTC. Its protein is CASSSLTSGQETQYF. The chain couples TRBV4-2 to TRBJ2-5, with TRBD2 matching over 9 bases. The CDR3 has 15 amino acids. CDR1 is LGHNA, CDR2 YNFKEQ, per germline. Losses at the gene ends were 5 bases for V and 1 base for J; bases not matched to a gene: 5.

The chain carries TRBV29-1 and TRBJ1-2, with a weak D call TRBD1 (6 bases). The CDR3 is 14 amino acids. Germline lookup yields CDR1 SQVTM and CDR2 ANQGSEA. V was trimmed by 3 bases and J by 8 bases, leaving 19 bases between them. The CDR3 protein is CSVEWQGSARGYTF. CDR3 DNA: TGCAGCGTTGAGTGGCAGGGGTCTGCTAGAGGCTACACCTTC. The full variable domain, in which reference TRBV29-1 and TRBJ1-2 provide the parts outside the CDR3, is SAVISQKPSRDICQRGTSLTIQCQVDSQVTMMFWYRQQPGQSLTLIATANQGSEATYESGFVIDKFPISRPNLTFSTLTVSNMSPEDSSIYLCSVEWQGSARGYTFGSGTRLTVV.

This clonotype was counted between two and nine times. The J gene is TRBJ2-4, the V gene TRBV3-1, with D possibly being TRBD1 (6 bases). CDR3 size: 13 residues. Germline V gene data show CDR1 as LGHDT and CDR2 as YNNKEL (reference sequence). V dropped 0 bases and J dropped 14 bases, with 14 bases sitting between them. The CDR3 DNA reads TGTGCCAGCAGCCAAGACAGGGGCGGGTACAAGTACTTC. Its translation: CASSQDRGGYKYF.

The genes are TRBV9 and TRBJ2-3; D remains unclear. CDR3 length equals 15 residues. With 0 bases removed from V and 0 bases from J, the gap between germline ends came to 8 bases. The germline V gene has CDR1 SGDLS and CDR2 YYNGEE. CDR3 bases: TGTGCCAGCAGCGTAGCTCACCGGAGCACAGATACGCAGTATTTT. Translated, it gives CASSVAHRSTDTQYF.

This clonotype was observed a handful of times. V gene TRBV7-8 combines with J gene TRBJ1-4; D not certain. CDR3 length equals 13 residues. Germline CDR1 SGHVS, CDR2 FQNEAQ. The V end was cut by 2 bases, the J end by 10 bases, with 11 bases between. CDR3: CASSLSRTVKLFF. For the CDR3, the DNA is TGTGCCAGCAGCTTATCGCGTACGGTAAAACTGTTTTTT.

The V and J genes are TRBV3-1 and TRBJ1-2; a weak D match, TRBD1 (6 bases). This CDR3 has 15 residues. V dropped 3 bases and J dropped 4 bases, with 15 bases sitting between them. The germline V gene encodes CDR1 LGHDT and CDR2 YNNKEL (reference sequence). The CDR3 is CASSHGGQFGYGYTF. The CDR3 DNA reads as TGTGCCAGCAGCCATGGAGGACAGTTTGGCTATGGCTACACCTTC.

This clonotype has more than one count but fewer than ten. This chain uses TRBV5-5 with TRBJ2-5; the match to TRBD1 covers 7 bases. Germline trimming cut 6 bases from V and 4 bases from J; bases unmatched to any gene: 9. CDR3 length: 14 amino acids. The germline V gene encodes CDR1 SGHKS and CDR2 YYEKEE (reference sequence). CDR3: CASTPTNRGETQYF. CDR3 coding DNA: TGTGCCAGCACCCCGACCAACAGGGGAGAGACCCAGTACTTC.

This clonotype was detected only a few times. CDR3 bases: TGTGCCAGCTCACCAACCGGGGGTGTAACTGGGGCCAACGTCCTGACTTTC. Its protein is CASSPTGGVTGANVLTF. The rearrangement links TRBV18 to TRBJ2-6; possible D gene TRBD2, 6 bases. Germline V CDR1 and CDR2: KGHSH, LQKENI. The CDR3 covers 17 residues. The germline V and J ends were trimmed by 2 bases and 2 bases, with 13 bases remaining between them.

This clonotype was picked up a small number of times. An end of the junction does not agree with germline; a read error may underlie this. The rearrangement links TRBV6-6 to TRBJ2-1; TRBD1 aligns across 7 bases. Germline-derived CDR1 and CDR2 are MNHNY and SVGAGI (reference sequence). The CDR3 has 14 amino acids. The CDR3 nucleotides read TGTGCCGGCAGTCCCTCCTTAGGGGGCCATGAGCAGTTCTTC. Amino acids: CAGSPSLGGHEQFF.

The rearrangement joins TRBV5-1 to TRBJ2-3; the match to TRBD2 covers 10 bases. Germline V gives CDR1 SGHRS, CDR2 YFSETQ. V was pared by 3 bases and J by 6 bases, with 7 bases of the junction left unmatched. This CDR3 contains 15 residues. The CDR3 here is CASSSSGRAGDTQYF. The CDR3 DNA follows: TGCGCCAGCAGCTCGAGCGGGAGGGCCGGCGATACGCAGTATTTT.

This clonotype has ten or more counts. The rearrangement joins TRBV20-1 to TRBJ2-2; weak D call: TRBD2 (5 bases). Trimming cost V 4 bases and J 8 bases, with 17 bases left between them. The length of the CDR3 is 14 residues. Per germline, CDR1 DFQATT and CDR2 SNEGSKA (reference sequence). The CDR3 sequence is CSATPDSSLGELFF. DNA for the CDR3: TGCAGTGCTACTCCGGACTCCTCTTTGGGGGAGCTGTTTTTT.

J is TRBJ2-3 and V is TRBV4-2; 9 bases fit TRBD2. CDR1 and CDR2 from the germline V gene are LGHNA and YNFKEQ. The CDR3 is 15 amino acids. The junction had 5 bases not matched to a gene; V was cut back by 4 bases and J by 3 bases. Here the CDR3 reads CASSLKREDTDTQYF. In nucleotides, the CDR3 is TGTGCCAGCAGCCTGAAGCGGGAGGATACAGATACGCAGTATTTT.

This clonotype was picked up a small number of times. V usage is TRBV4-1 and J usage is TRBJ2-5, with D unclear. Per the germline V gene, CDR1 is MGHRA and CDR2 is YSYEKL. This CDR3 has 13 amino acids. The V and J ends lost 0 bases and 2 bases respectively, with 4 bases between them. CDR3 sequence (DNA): TGCGCCAGCAGCCAAGAGGGACAAGAGACCCAGTACTTC. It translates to CASSQEGQETQYF.

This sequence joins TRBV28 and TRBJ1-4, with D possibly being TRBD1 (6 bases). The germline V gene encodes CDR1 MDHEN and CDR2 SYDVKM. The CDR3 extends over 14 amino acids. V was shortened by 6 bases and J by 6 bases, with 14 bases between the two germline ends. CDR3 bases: TGTGCCAGCAGGCATACAGGGTTCGATGAAAAACTGTTTTTT. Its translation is CASRHTGFDEKLFF.

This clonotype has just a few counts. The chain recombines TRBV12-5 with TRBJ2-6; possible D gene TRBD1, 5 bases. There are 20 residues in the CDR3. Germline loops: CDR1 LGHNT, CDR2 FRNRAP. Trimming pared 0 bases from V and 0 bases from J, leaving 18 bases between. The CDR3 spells CASGLVQGRPLDSGANVLTF. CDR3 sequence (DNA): TGTGCTAGTGGTTTGGTCCAGGGAAGGCCCCTTGACTCTGGGGCCAACGTCCTGACTTTC.

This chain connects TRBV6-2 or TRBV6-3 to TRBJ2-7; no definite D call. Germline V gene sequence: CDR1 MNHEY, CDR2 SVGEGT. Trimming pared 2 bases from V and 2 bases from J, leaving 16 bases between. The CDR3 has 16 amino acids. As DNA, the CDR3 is TGTGCCAGCAGTTACCCCCAGCGTGGGTCGACCTACGAGCAGTACTTC. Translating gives CASSYPQRGSTYEQYF.

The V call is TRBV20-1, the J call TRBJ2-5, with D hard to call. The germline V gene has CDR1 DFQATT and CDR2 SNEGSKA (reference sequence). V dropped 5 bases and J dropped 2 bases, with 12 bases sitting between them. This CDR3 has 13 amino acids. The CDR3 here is CSAWKQNQETQYF. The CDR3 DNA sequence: TGCAGTGCTTGGAAGCAGAATCAAGAGACCCAGTACTTC.

The CDR3 reads CASSEGTGISDEQFF. In DNA form, the CDR3 reads TGTGCCAGCAGTGAGGGAACTGGCATATCTGATGAGCAGTTCTTC. V and J are TRBV6-4 and TRBJ2-7, with no clear D. The J call may be mistaken, given a closer DNA end match to TRBJ2-1. CDR1 and CDR2 (germline): MRHNA, SNTAGT. The CDR3 is made up of 15 amino acids.

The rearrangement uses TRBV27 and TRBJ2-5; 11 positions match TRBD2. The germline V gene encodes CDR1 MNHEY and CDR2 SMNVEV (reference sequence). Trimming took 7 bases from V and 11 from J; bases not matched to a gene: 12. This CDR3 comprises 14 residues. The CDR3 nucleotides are TGTGCCAGCAAAGGCTTAGCGGGAGGGCGCGCGCAGTACTTC. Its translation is CASKGLAGGRAQYF.

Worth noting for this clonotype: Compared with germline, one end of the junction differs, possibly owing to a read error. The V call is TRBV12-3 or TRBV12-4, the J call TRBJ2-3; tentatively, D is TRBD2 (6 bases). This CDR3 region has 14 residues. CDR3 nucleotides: TGTGCCAGCAGTTTTGGGGGAGGAACAGATGCGCAGTATTTT. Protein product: CASSFGGGTDAQYF.

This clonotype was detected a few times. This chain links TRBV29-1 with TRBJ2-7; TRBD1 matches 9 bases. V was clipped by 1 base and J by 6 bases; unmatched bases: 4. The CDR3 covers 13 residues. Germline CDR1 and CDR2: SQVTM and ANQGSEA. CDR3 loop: CSVEGDRAPEQYF. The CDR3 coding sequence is TGCAGCGTTGAAGGGGACAGGGCCCCCGAGCAGTACTTC.

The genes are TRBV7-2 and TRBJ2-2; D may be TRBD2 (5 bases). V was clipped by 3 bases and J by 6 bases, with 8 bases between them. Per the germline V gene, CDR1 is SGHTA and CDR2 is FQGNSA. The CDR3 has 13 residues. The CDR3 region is CASSLVLAGELFF. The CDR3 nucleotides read TGTGCCAGCAGCTTGGTACTAGCCGGGGAGCTGTTTTTT.